This is a list of T cell receptor beta chains from one sample in a study of cytomegalovirus exposure and HLA in healthy donors. Using immunoSEQ multiplex PCR, the repertoire was profiled, and TCRdb retains in-frame clones only, with some absent. The repertoire holds about 180,000 clones, with 84% as singletons. Sequenced input: PBMCs. The receptors originated from a man younger than 35 in good health and CMV-seronegative. Each CDR3 is given with its conserved first and last residue. The order of the fields is CDR3 length, V gene, clone size, J gene, D gene, CDR3 protein. A D gene is named only where the DNA matches it firmly. Size values are once, few and many counts, or a class for expanded clones, and some rows have none.

>14|TRBV5-4|NA|TRBJ2-7|NA
CASSFGLTAYEQYF
>16|TRBV5-4|NA|TRBJ2-1|TRBD2
CASSFSLADTYNEQFF
>14|TRBV28|once|TRBJ1-4|TRBD1
CASSLSQGNEKLFF
>15|TRBV12-5|NA|TRBJ1-5|TRBD1
CASGLDDRGNQPQHF
>18|TRBV4-1|NA|TRBJ1-4|TRBD1
CASSQVRGTGGGGEKLFF
>14|TRBV13|NA|TRBJ2-1|TRBD1
CASSPGTGLHEQFF
>13|TRBV27|NA|TRBJ2-5|TRBD2
CASSLSGGETQYF
>15|TRBV7-3|NA|TRBJ2-7|TRBD1
CASSFYRTGVSEQYF
>15|TRBV10-3|NA|TRBJ2-2|NA
CAISESAENTGELFF
>13|TRBV19|NA|TRBJ2-7|NA
CASSSGSGYEQYF
>15|TRBV7-9|NA|TRBJ2-1|TRBD2
CASRDEAGGSNEQFF